The 8 T cell receptor beta chains given below trace back to one sample, sequenced in a study of CD8 T cells in ankylosing spondylitis. TCRdb re-called the 5' RACE reads through MiXCR, storing one row per CDR3 protein. The sample carries about 240,000 distinct CDR3 sequences, approximately 9% recorded once. The sample taken for sequencing was blood, either unsorted or a sorted T cell fraction (not recorded which). The source is a male donor with ankylosing spondylitis or in good health (not recorded which).

The rearrangement joins TRBV4-2 to TRBJ2-5; TRBD2 aligns across 12 bases. Trimming took 3 bases from V and 5 from J; bases not matched to a gene: 10. CDR1 is LGHNA and CDR2 is YNFKEQ in the germline V gene. The CDR3 runs 17 residues. The CDR3 DNA sequence: TGTGCCAGCAGCCAGGGGAAGACTAGCGGGGGCCACGAGACCCAGTACTTC. It codes for CASSQGKTSGGHETQYF.

Ten or more counts support this clonotype. The chain links TRBV20-1 to TRBJ2-3, with 11 nucleotides matching TRBD2. J was trimmed by 3 bases and V by 5 bases; bases with no gene match: 10. This CDR3 spans 16 amino acids. CDR1 and CDR2 (germline): DFQATT, SNEGSKA (reference sequence). In DNA, the CDR3 is TGCAGTGCTCGTACGCCGGGACTAGCGGTTACAGATACGCAGTATTTT. Protein sequence: CSARTPGLAVTDTQYF.

A note on this clonotype: A much more abundant neighbour one base away suggests this may be a read error. V is TRBV4-1 and J is TRBJ2-7; maybe TRBD1 (6 bases). Germline lookup yields CDR1 MGHRA and CDR2 YSYEKL. V gave up 0 bases and J gave up 6 bases, with 12 bases separating them. There are 14 residues in the CDR3. The CDR3 region has the DNA TGCGCCAGCAGCCAAGATGTGTTGGGGGCCGAGCAGTACTTC. It specifies CASSQDVLGAEQYF.

This clonotype came up many times. The rearrangement uses TRBV4-1 and TRBJ1-4; D might be TRBD1 (5 bases). The CDR3 contains 15 residues. V was trimmed by 3 bases and J by 10 bases, leaving 18 bases between them. CDR1 is MGHRA, CDR2 YSYEKL, per germline. The chain's CDR3 is CASSQPREKGRKLFF. In nucleotides, the CDR3 is TGCGCCAGCAGCCAGCCCAGGGAGAAAGGCCGAAAACTGTTTTTT.

This chain links TRBV5-1 with TRBJ2-5; D is uncertain. This CDR3 is 13 amino acids long. Trimming took 5 bases from V and 1 from J, leaving 9 bases between them. Per the germline V gene, CDR1 is SGHRS and CDR2 is YFSETQ. The CDR3 reads CASSPRRQETQYF. The CDR3 DNA reads as TGCGCCAGCAGTCCCCGCCGCCAAGAGACCCAGTACTTC.

Turning to this clonotype: A read error is possible here, since a much larger clone lies one base away. CDR3 in amino acids: CAWSVIHTGELCF. In DNA, the CDR3 is TGTGCCTGGAGTGTAATCCACACCGGGGAGCTGTGTTTT. This chain links TRBV30 with TRBJ2-2; tentatively, D is TRBD2 (5 bases). Germline lookup yields CDR1 GTSNPN and CDR2 SVGIG (reference sequence). This CDR3 comprises 13 residues.

This clonotype showed up many times. This chain connects TRBV5-1 to TRBJ2-7; perhaps TRBD2 as D (6 bases). Germline CDR1 SGHRS, CDR2 YFSETQ. With 4 bases removed from V and 2 bases from J, the gap between germline ends came to 16 bases. The CDR3 length is 15 residues. Here the CDR3 reads CASSTAGTGTYEQYF. CDR3 DNA sequence: TGCGCCAGCAGCACGGCCGGGACTGGGACCTACGAGCAGTACTTC.

This clonotype was recorded a few times. The V and J genes are TRBV7-2 and TRBJ2-7, with a weak D call TRBD1 (5 bases). The CDR3 consists of 12 residues. Germline CDR1 reads SGHTA; CDR2 reads FQGNSA. V lost 1 base and J 7 bases, leaving 8 bases between the germline ends. The CDR3 DNA follows: TGTGCCAGCAGCTTAGAGCCAGGGGAGCAGTACTTC. It encodes CASSLEPGEQYF.